One sample yielded the 25 T cell receptor beta chains listed below, sequenced in a study of blood T cell repertoires in COVID-19. Libraries were prepared by immunoSEQ multiplex PCR; TCRdb keeps only in-frame clonotypes and omits some of them. Here the sample spans some 90,000 clones, about 92% being singletons. The sample was peripheral blood. Every receptor here comes from a man between 45 and 60 years old with acute or convalescent COVID-19.

This sequence joins TRBV5-1 and TRBJ2-1; D is perhaps TRBD2 (6 bases). The CDR3 has 17 amino acids. CDR1 SGHRS and CDR2 YFSETQ come from the germline V gene. V was clipped by 0 bases and J by 0 bases, with 13 bases between them. The CDR3 reads CASSLVASAYSYNEQFF. In DNA, the CDR3 is TGCGCCAGCAGCTTGGTGGCTAGCGCTTACTCCTACAATGAGCAGTTCTTC. Full variable domain (remainder filled in from reference TRBV5-1 and TRBJ2-1): KAGVTQTPRYLIKTRGQQVTLSCSPISGHRSVSWYQQTPGQGLQFLFEYFSETQRNKGNFPGRFSGRQFSNSRSEMNVSTLELGDSALYLCASSLVASAYSYNEQFFGPGTRLTVL.

CDR3 amino acids: CASSSLDRRGYTF. Here the CDR3 DNA reads TGTGCCAGCAGTTCCTTGGACAGGAGGGGCTACACCTTC. V usage is TRBV28 and J usage is TRBJ1-2; 7 bases are shared with TRBD1. The V segment lost 4 bases and the J segment 8 bases; nucleotides outside the gene matches: 7. Per the germline V gene, CDR1 is MDHEN and CDR2 is SYDVKM. The CDR3 length is 13 residues.

The chain is built from TRBV19 and TRBJ1-2; D remains ambiguous. The germline V gene has CDR1 LNHDA and CDR2 SQIVND (reference sequence). The CDR3 is 13 residues long. V was clipped by 7 bases and J by 0 bases, with 9 bases between them. CDR3 sequence: CASTVDSNYGYTF. Here the CDR3 DNA reads TGTGCCAGTACCGTAGACTCTAACTATGGCTACACCTTC.

The rearrangement joins TRBV7-9 to TRBJ2-1, with no clear D. V was pared by 0 bases and J by 10 bases, with 13 bases between. The length of the CDR3 is 14 residues. CDR1 and CDR2 (germline): SEHNR, FQNEAQ (reference sequence). The CDR3 reads CASSLARQSGEQFF. The DNA for the CDR3 is TGTGCCAGCAGCTTAGCGAGGCAATCCGGCGAGCAGTTCTTC.

The chain employs TRBV19 and TRBJ2-1, with 9 nucleotides matching TRBD2. Germline-derived CDR1 and CDR2 are LNHDA and SQIVND (reference sequence). V was pared by 8 bases and J by 6 bases, with 5 bases of the junction left unmatched. The CDR3 loop spans 13 amino acids. CDR3 region: CASDGGRANEQFF. The CDR3 DNA is TGTGCCAGTGATGGCGGGAGGGCCAATGAGCAGTTCTTC.

This sequence joins TRBV7-2 and TRBJ1-1, with 7 bases fitting TRBD1. With V trimmed by 5 bases and J by 6 bases, 12 bases remained unmatched. Per the germline V gene, CDR1 is SGHTA and CDR2 is FQGNSA. The CDR3 is made up of 15 amino acids. The CDR3 nucleotides are TGTGCCAGCAGCCTACAGGTAGGGGGCCGTGCTGAAGCTTTCTTT. Residues: CASSLQVGGRAEAFF.

The chain's CDR3 is CASSPGHAGRPQHF. The CDR3 DNA follows: TGTGCCAGCAGCCCGGGACACGCAGGGCGGCCCCAGCATTTT. The chain carries TRBV3-1 (or the pseudogene TRBV3-2) and TRBJ1-5, with TRBD1 as a possible D gene (6 bases). There are 14 residues in the CDR3. V gave up 4 bases and J gave up 9 bases, with 16 bases separating them. Germline V CDR1 and CDR2: LGHDT, YNNKEL (reference sequence).

V is TRBV7-3 and J is TRBJ2-1, with D tentatively TRBD2 (5 bases). The CDR3 runs to 14 residues. Germline CDR1 and CDR2: SGHTA and FQGTGA. V lost 0 bases, J lost 5 bases, and 8 bases lay in between. Here the CDR3 reads CASSLTGLNNEQFF. The CDR3 nucleotides are TGTGCCAGCAGCTTAACAGGACTTAACAATGAGCAGTTCTTC.

The chain carries TRBV5-1 and TRBJ2-2, with D possibly being TRBD2 (6 bases). The V end was cut by 4 bases, the J end by 0 bases, with 16 bases between. The CDR3 totals 17 residues. Germline V CDR1 and CDR2: SGHRS, YFSETQ. The CDR3 sequence is CASSPFGLAPNTGELFF. Here the CDR3 DNA reads TGCGCCAGCAGCCCCTTTGGTCTAGCGCCGAACACCGGGGAGCTGTTTTTT. The whole variable domain, filled in from reference TRBV5-1 and TRBJ2-2, reads KAGVTQTPRYLIKTRGQQVTLSCSPISGHRSVSWYQQTPGQGLQFLFEYFSETQRNKGNFPGRFSGRQFSNSRSEMNVSTLELGDSALYLCASSPFGLAPNTGELFFGEGSRLTVL.

This chain links TRBV28 with TRBJ1-1; 7 nucleotides align to TRBD1. Germline V gives CDR1 MDHEN, CDR2 SYDVKM. The trim removed 2 bases at V and 1 base at J, leaving 1 base unmatched. The CDR3 is 14 amino acids. CDR3 sequence: CASSLRTGNTEAFF. The CDR3 region has the DNA TGTGCCAGCAGTTTACGGACAGGGAACACTGAAGCTTTCTTT.

This rearrangement joins TRBV28 to TRBJ2-1, with 8 bases fitting TRBD1. CDR1 and CDR2 (germline): MDHEN, SYDVKM. The CDR3 length is 16 residues. Trimming cost V 1 base and J 8 bases; bases outside gene matches: 10. The CDR3 sequence: CASSLFKGRTGHEQFF. In nucleotides, the CDR3 is TGTGCCAGCAGTTTATTTAAAGGCAGGACAGGGCATGAGCAGTTCTTC.

The chain employs TRBV19 and TRBJ1-5; the D gene is possibly TRBD1 (6 bases). The germline V gene encodes CDR1 LNHDA and CDR2 SQIVND (reference sequence). Deletions cut 10 bases from V and 3 bases from J, with 13 bases between. The CDR3 is 13 amino acids. DNA of the CDR3: TGTGCCACCGAGGGGGTTAACAATCAGCCCCAGCATTTT. Translating gives CATEGVNNQPQHF.

The chain has TRBV3-1 (or the pseudogene TRBV3-2) and TRBJ2-1, with D perhaps matching TRBD2 (7 bases). The germline V and J ends were trimmed by 0 bases and 7 bases, with 16 bases remaining between them. Germline CDR1 reads LGHDT; CDR2 reads YNNKEL (reference sequence). This CDR3 contains 16 residues. Here the CDR3 reads CASSQDLGAGVNEQFF. CDR3 nucleotide sequence: TGTGCCAGCAGCCAAGATCTGGGGGCGGGAGTAAATGAGCAGTTCTTC.

This clone was recorded once. V and J are TRBV19 and TRBJ2-7; 12 bases are shared with TRBD2. The CDR3 has 15 residues. Germline V lookup: CDR1 LNHDA, CDR2 SQIVND (reference sequence). Losses at the gene ends were 5 bases for V and 2 bases for J; bases not matched to a gene: 4. Here the CDR3 DNA reads TGTGCCAGTAGTCCACGGACTAGCGGGGCCTACGAGCAGTACTTC. This translates into CASSPRTSGAYEQYF.

The chain employs TRBV28 and TRBJ1-5; D gene unclear. The length of the CDR3 is 13 residues. V lost 7 bases to trimming and J lost 9 bases, with 16 bases between them. From germline, CDR1 is MDHEN and CDR2 SYDVKM. CDR3 in amino acids: CASTSGGKGPQHF. The CDR3 DNA reads TGTGCCAGCACCTCGGGCGGGAAAGGGCCCCAGCATTTT.

There are a few counts of this clone. The V and J genes are TRBV28 and TRBJ1-6; D remains unclear. The CDR3 loop spans 15 amino acids. The germline gives CDR1 MDHEN, CDR2 SYDVKM. Trimming left V 5 bases short and J 0 bases short, with 8 bases between. The CDR3 nucleotides are TGTGCCAGCAGTGAAAGGAGCTCCTATAATTCACCCCTCCACTTT. Its translation is CASSERSSYNSPLHF. Full variable domain (missing parts from reference TRBV28 and TRBJ1-6): DVKVTQSSRYLVKRTGEKVFLECVQDMDHENMFWYRQDPGLGLRLIYFSYDVKMKEKGDIPEGYSVSREKKERFSLILESASTNQTSMYLCASSERSSYNSPLHFGNGTRLTVT.

This clone was seen a single time. The rearrangement links TRBV6-4 to TRBJ2-1; TRBD2 matches 11 bases. Trimming cost V 3 bases and J 7 bases; bases outside gene matches: 2. From germline, CDR1 is MRHNA and CDR2 SNTAGT. CDR3 length equals 14 residues. The CDR3 loop reads CASSELAGGNEQFF. CDR3 bases: TGTGCCAGCAGTGAGCTAGCGGGAGGTAATGAGCAGTTCTTC.

The CDR3 coding sequence is TGCGCCAGCAGCTTCACCGGACAGGGGGATGGCTACACCTTC. Protein product: CASSFTGQGDGYTF. The V call is TRBV5-1, the J call TRBJ1-2; 10 positions match TRBD1. V was clipped by 2 bases and J by 6 bases; unmatched bases: 4. Looked up from germline, CDR1 is SGHRS and CDR2 is YFSETQ. The length of the CDR3 is 14 residues.

The V call is TRBV29-1, the J call TRBJ1-5, with a tentative D call TRBD1 (6 bases). Germline CDR1 is SQVTM and CDR2 is ANQGSEA. The CDR3 spans 13 residues. V was cut by 5 bases and J by 6 bases, with 14 bases left in between. The CDR3 sequence: CSVSGGAGQPQHF. DNA of the CDR3: TGCAGCGTTTCGGGGGGGGCCGGTCAGCCCCAGCATTTT.

This chain connects TRBV10-3 to TRBJ2-5, with 7 bases that match TRBD1. CDR1 is ENHRY and CDR2 is SYGVKD in the germline V gene. The CDR3 covers 13 residues. V lost 5 bases to trimming and J lost 4 bases; unmatched junction nucleotides: 4. The CDR3: CAISQRQGETQYF. The CDR3 nucleotides are TGTGCCATCAGTCAACGACAGGGAGAGACCCAGTACTTC.

This clone has just one count. The chain combines TRBV7-9 with TRBJ2-1, with 9 bases that match TRBD1. Germline values: CDR1 SEHNR, CDR2 FQNEAQ (reference sequence). Trimming took 5 bases from V and 3 from J; bases not matched to a gene: 14. The CDR3 is made up of 18 amino acids. The CDR3: CASSGLGRWGQGYNEQFF. The DNA for the CDR3 is TGTGCCAGCAGCGGTCTGGGAAGGTGGGGACAGGGCTACAATGAGCAGTTCTTC.

V is TRBV6-5 and J is TRBJ2-5; possible D gene TRBD1, 6 bases. CDR3 length equals 13 residues. V was trimmed by 7 bases and J by 5 bases, leaving 14 bases between them. The germline V gene has CDR1 MNHEY and CDR2 SVGAGI. CDR3: CASTPGVGETQYF. CDR3 in DNA: TGTGCCAGCACCCCAGGGGTCGGGGAGACCCAGTACTTC.

This rearrangement joins TRBV19 to TRBJ1-5; 9 nucleotides line up with TRBD1. V dropped 1 base and J dropped 7; count of bases not matched to a gene: 8. This CDR3 has 16 residues. The germline CDR1 and CDR2 sequences are LNHDA and SQIVND (reference sequence). Written as DNA, the CDR3 is TGTGCCAGTAGTATAGCCTGGGACAGGGTGGAGCAGCCCCAGCATTTT. It translates to CASSIAWDRVEQPQHF.

The genes are TRBV20-1 and TRBJ1-5; D gene ambiguous. The CDR3 sequence is 14 residues long. CDR1 and CDR2 (germline): DFQATT, SNEGSKA (reference sequence). Trimming left V 3 bases short and J 4 bases short, with 13 bases between. The CDR3 DNA is TGCAGTGCTAGTCGGCCAGCGTCGAATCAGCCCCAGCATTTT. Its translation: CSASRPASNQPQHF.

This clone was counted between two and nine times. This chain uses TRBV14 with TRBJ2-7, with D tentatively TRBD1 (5 bases). Germline V gene lookup returns CDR1 SGHDN and CDR2 FVKESK. Trimming took 0 bases from V and 3 from J, leaving 6 bases between them. The CDR3 sequence is 13 residues long. This CDR3 is CASSQDRDYEQYF. In nucleotides, the CDR3 is TGTGCCAGCAGCCAAGACAGGGACTACGAGCAGTACTTC.